This is a list of T cell receptor beta chains from one sample in a study of tumor-infiltrating lymphocytes in primary liver carcinoma. MiXCR was run by TCRdb on the multiplex PCR reads, yielding one entry per CDR3 protein. This sample has about 300,000 distinct CDR3 sequences, with around three fifths found just once. Sequencing was done on a sample of peripheral blood. The receptors were sampled from a man aged 40-49 years with primary liver carcinoma and hepatitis B virus infection. The conserved cysteine and the conserved F or W are not part of the CDR3 here. A D gene is named only where the DNA matches it firmly.

>TRBD1|TRBV6-5
ASRTDRGQENEQF
>.|TRBV11-2
ANSTYREPSGELF
>.|TRBV6-1
ASTLGRDEVRETQY
>.|TRBV12-3/TRBV12-4
VSSFLGNEQL
>.|TRBV5-6
ASRRRGNSPLH
>.|TRBV12-3/TRBV12-4
VSSLGQETQY
>.|TRBV30
AWSVPDRCNYGYT
>.|TRBV6-4
ASSAQSLAGELF
>.|TRBV7-9
VSSDSLSENNERF
>TRBD2|TRBV10-3
AIRGGLAGVGETQY
>.|TRBV4-3
ASSQGEGRELETQY
>TRBD2|TRBV6-1
ASRFGTSSPDTQY
>TRBD1|TRBV6-2/TRBV6-3
ASSHPPQGGNQPHH
>TRBD1|TRBV5-1
ASSGTGGGYYGYT
>TRBD1|TRBV12-3/TRBV12-4
ASSPPTGGFTEAF
>.|TRBV11-1
ASGQDWLTYEQY
>TRBD1|TRBV28
ASSLTGMNTGGF
>TRBD1|TRBV20-1
SALLPGQKNIQY
>.|TRBV6-2/TRBV6-3
ATPLDGPTFGEQY
>.|TRBV28
ASSVVQNTGELF
>.|TRBV29-1
SVDGGSFPNEQF
>TRBD1|TRBV28
ATRKGDRGVNEQF
>TRBD2|TRBV6-5
ASSSTSGSDEQY
>.|TRBV4-3
ASSQGGNQPQH
>.|TRBV4-3
TSSQEVTRGADTQY
>TRBD2|TRBV6-6
ASSGTTYEQY
>TRBD1|TRBV28
ASFSWTGAHEQY
>.|TRBV4-3
ASNQGGSYEQY
>TRBD1|TRBV4-2
ARSQEYGQGFWTEAF
>.|TRBV5-8
ASSLDGRKNQPQY
>TRBD2|TRBV7-8
ASSLASGRLEQY
>.|TRBV6-5
DSSYPGVSQY
>TRBD2|TRBV18
ASSPTGGRPYEQY
>TRBD1|TRBV20-1
SAPGTGWGDEQF
>.|TRBV5-4
ASSLAAGQETQY
>TRBD2|TRBV11-2
ASSGGLVGPF
>TRBD2|TRBV6-1
ATPSGRSRSGDNVPT
>TRBD1|TRBV11-1
ASSLRDRGLVGNEQF
>TRBD2|TRBV30
ACSSSGRGDTQY
>TRBD1|TRBV6-2/TRBV6-3
ASRRTGNNQPQH
>.|TRBV6-5
ASGYSKPTDTQY
>TRBD1|TRBV20-1
SAFRQGVDIQY
>TRBD1|TRBV12-3/TRBV12-4
ASSLDRMTEAL
>TRBD2|TRBV11-2
ANSRASGSSYEQY
>.|TRBV12-3/TRBV12-4
TSSLAGTEAF
>.|TRBV6-1
ASGQAVIETNERY
>TRBD2|TRBV4-1
AGSRLAGGPDTLY
>.|TRBV5-4
ASSLDAGASTDTQY
>.|TRBV28
ASSDGGPRDEQY
>.|TRBV4-2
ASSRVGGLTGELF
>.|TRBV6-6
ARSGQNSNQPQH
>.|TRBV12-3/TRBV12-4
ARSRDGGNTIY
>.|TRBV7-9
ASSNRQTLTDTQY
>.|TRBV6-5
ASTSVGTQY